The present entry profiles one TCR beta chain with its context. What it recognizes is unknown. With 60 Vbeta and 13 Jbeta primers, the PCR was carried out. The method was immunoSEQ multiplex PCR; TCRdb's version includes in-frame clones alone and lacks a portion of them. Here the sample spans 160,000 or so clones, around three quarters being singletons. The CDR3 consists of 14 residues. The V end lost 6 bases, the J end lost 8 bases, and 16 bases lay between the germline ends. CDR1 is MNHEY, CDR2 SMNVEV, per germline (reference sequence). This entry comes from a study of cytomegalovirus exposure and HLA in healthy donors. Study-wide points: An analysis was carried out later, and it reportedly showed fewer N-insertions in an Asian-associated ancestry cluster than the approximately 680-donor mean.

This chain joins TRBV27 and TRBJ2-2; perhaps TRBD1 as D (6 bases). This receptor was identified in a man aged 35 to 55 in good health and CMV-seronegative. Material for sequencing was PBMCs. The CDR3 here is CASRITGLLGELFF. CDR3 DNA: TGTGCCAGCAGGATAACAGGGTTGCTAGGGGAGCTGTTTTTT.